This TCR beta chain was found in a study of blood T cell repertoires in COVID-19 (dated by TCRdb to 2018 to 2020). For the study in its entirety: Samples covering the acute and convalescent phases of COVID-19 were provided by collaborators in the United States, Italy and Spain. The material from the prospective study consisted of cDNA or gDNA derived from T cells, B-cell-depleted T cells, or PBMCs. The repertoires were made available in a free public database intended to serve as a resource for research on the immune response to SARS-CoV-2. A de-identified subject ID, COVID-19 status, age in years and sex were almost always included in the sample metadata. Samples came from the ongoing ImmuneRACE study (first 160 participants) plus 1,254 subjects from 6 global collaborators. Subjects who had been exposed to COVID-19, were actively infected with it, or had recovered from it provided the deeply sampled blood TCRbeta repertoires that made up the dataset. Where available, HLA class I and class II types were taken from metadata supplied by the sample provider and were not determined by assay-based typing. What the authors observed across the whole study: How much clinical and demographic metadata was included differed by source and by participant, and the metadata was provided uncurated.

In the prospective study, participants were about 18 to 95 years old, resided in 24 geographic areas of the United States, and were enrolled through a virtual design. In the prospective study, participants were assigned to cohorts based on the clinical history participants reported in a screening survey and a study questionnaire. Recovered participants in ImmuneRACE Cohort 3 were defined by two consecutive negative NP/OP PCR tests, clearance by a healthcare professional, or resolution of symptoms. Mobile phlebotomists in the prospective study collected whole blood, serum and a nasopharyngeal or oropharyngeal swab from every participant. Over a roughly 2-month period, participants in the prospective study had the option of providing additional blood draws and questionnaires. Blood samples from the prospective study were shipped frozen or at room temperature prior to DNA extraction. From the cysteine up to the phenylalanine, the CDR3 has a length of 14 residues. The read is trimmed to its CDR3 DNA, 42 bases read in frame from base 1. The junction shows trimming of 1 base on V and 1 base on J, plus 8 bases between the germline ends. CDR1 and CDR2 are drawn from the germline V gene: SGHVS, FQNEAQ.

A remark on this clone: What this receptor recognizes is not known. Within one base of it there is no much larger clone, and no base qualities were kept.

TCRbeta CDR3 regions were amplified from genomic DNA by means of the immunoSEQ Assay, a bias-controlled multiplex PCR. The authors' pipeline ran thus. Within the assay, amplification of reference gene primers was used to estimate how many nucleated cells each sample contained. To quantify the absolute abundance of each unique TCRbeta CDR3 rearrangement, sequence reads were collapsed and filtered. For each sample, productive Simpson clonality was calculated by taking the square root of Simpson's diversity index across productive rearrangements. Imported from immuneACCESS, the table was reduced by TCRdb to in-frame sequences with V and J called. These copies leave out some clones; in studies compared against another copy, an unresolved V gene accounts for under half, and the cause of the remainder is not known. V and J calls and clone size follow that table, whereas D and trimming were derived from the DNA. The sample yields around 190,000 clones; approximately 78% were counted once. Jointly, the top ten make up about a tenth of the sample.

The chain was built from TRBV7-8 and TRBJ2-7, with the D gene not clear enough to name. Specimen: PBMCs or T cells enriched from blood (not recorded which). The TCR originated in a man aged 35 to 55 who had recovered from COVID-19. The nucleotides are TGTGCCAGCAGCTTAGATGCAGTTTCCTACGAGCAGTACTTC. The translation is CASSLDAVSYEQYF.